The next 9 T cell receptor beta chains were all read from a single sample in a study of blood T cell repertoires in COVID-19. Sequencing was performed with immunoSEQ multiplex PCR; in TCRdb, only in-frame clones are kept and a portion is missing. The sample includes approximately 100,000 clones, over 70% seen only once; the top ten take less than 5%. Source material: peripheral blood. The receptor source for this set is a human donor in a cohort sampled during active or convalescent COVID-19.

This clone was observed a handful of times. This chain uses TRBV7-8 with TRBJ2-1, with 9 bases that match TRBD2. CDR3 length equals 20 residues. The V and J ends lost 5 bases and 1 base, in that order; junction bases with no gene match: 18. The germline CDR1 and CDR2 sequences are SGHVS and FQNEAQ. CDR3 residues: CASSPWGGSSGVRSYNEQFF. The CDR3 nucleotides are TGTGCCAGCAGCCCATGGGGTGGATCTAGCGGGGTAAGGTCCTACAATGAGCAGTTCTTC.

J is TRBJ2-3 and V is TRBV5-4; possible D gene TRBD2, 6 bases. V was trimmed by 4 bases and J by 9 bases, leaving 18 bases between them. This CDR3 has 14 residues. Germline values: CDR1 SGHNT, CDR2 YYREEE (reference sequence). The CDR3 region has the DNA TGTGCCAGCAGCGGTCCTTACTCCGGAGGGACGCAGTATTTT. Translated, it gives CASSGPYSGGTQYF.

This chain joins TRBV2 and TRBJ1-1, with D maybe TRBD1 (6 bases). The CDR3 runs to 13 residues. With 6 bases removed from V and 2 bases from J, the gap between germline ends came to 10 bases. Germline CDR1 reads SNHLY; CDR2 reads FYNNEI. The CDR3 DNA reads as TGTGCCAGCAGAGAGGACAGAAACACTGAAGCTTTCTTT. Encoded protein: CASREDRNTEAFF.

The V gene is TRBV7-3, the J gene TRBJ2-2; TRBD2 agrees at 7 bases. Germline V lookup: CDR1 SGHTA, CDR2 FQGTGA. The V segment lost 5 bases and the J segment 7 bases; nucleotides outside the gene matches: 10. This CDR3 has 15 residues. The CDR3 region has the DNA TGTGCCAGCAGCCCACAAGGGACTATAAACGGGGAGCTGTTTTTT. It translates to CASSPQGTINGELFF. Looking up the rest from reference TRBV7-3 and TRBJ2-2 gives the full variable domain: GAGVSQTPSNKVTEKGKYVELRCDPISGHTALYWYRQSLGQGPEFLIYFQGTGAADDSGLPNDRFFAVRPEGSVSTLKIQRTERGDSAVYLCASSPQGTINGELFFGEGSRLTVL.

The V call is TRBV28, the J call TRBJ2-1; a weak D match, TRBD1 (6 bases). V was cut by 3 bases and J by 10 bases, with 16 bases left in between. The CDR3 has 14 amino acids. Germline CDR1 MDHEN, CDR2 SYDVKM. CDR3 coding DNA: TGTGCCAGCAGTTTTTGGCAGGGGACGAGGGAGCAGTTCTTC. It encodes CASSFWQGTREQFF.

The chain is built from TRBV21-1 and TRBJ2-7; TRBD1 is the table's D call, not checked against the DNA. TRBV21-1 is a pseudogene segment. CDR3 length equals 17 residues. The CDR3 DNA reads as TGTGCCAGCAGCATATCCCATTGCCGGGACAGGTCCTACGAGCAGTACTTC. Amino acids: CASSISHCRDRSYEQYF.

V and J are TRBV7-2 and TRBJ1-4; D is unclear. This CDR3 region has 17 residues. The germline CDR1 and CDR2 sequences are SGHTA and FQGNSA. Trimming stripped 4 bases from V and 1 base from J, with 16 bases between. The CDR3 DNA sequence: TGTGCCAGCAGCTCCGGGGTATACACCGGAACTAATGAAAAACTGTTTTTT. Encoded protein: CASSSGVYTGTNEKLFF.

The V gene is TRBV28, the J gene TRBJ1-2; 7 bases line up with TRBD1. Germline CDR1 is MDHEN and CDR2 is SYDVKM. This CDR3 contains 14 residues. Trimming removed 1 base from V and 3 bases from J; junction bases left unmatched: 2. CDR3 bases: TGTGCCAGCAGTTTATCAGGGGGTTACTATGGCTACACCTTC. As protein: CASSLSGGYYGYTF.

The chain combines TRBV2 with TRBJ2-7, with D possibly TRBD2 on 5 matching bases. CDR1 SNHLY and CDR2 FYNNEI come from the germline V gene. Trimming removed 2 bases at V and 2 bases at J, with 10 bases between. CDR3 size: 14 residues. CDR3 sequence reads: CASSERLLTYEQYF. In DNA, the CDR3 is TGTGCCAGCAGTGAAAGACTACTAACCTACGAGCAGTACTTC. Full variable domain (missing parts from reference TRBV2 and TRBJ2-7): EPEVTQTPSHQVTQMGQEVILRCVPISNHLYFYWYRQILGQKVEFLVSFYNNEISEKSEIFDDQFSVERPDGSNFTLKIRSTKLEDSAMYFCASSERLLTYEQYFGPGTRLTVT.